The sequence of this TCR beta chain was determined in a study of blood T cell repertoires in COVID-19. J was trimmed by 4 bases and V by 3 bases; bases with no gene match: 9. This CDR3 has 16 amino acids. Germline CDR1 is KGHSH and CDR2 is LQKENI. The method was immunoSEQ multiplex PCR; TCRdb's version includes in-frame clones alone and lacks a portion of them. This sample has roughly 120,000 clones, with more than 70% found just once. V and J are TRBV18 and TRBJ1-1; TRBD1 aligns across 9 bases. The source material was peripheral blood. This TCR was recovered from an elderly woman with COVID-19, enrolled during active disease. CDR3 sequence: CASSPSQGQGGTEAFF. As DNA, the CDR3 is TGTGCCAGCTCACCCAGCCAGGGACAGGGCGGCACTGAAGCTTTCTTT. The full variable domain, rest sourced from reference TRBV18 and TRBJ1-1, is NAGVMQNPRHLVRRRGQEARLRCSPMKGHSHVYWYRQLPEEGLKFMVYLQKENIIDESGMPKERFSAEFPKEGPSILRIQQVVRGDSAAYFCASSPSQGQGGTEAFFGQGTRLTVV.